The clone carrying this T cell receptor beta chain was counted only a few times. The CDR3 loop spans 15 amino acids. Germline CDR1 GTSNPN, CDR2 SVGIG (reference sequence). Germline trimming cut 5 bases from V and 3 bases from J; bases unmatched to any gene: 9. In the source study's methods: Estimation of nucleated cell counts relied on the amplification of reference gene primers. Data came from immunoSEQ multiplex PCR; TCRdb stores just in-frame clones and leaves some out. V and J calls and clone size follow that table, whereas D and trimming were derived from the DNA. The sample lists 98,000 or so clones; just under 85% were seen once. The data derive from a study of blood T cell repertoires in COVID-19. About the research overall: Samples came from the United States, Italy and Spain, spanning acute and convalescent COVID-19. Sample material is recorded as cDNA or gDNA derived from T cells, B-cell-depleted T cells, or PBMCs.

Input material: peripheral blood. The clonotype originates from a woman over 75 with active or convalescent COVID-19. The chain uses TRBV30 and TRBJ1-5; 8 bases agree with TRBD1. CDR3 residues: CAWAVQGVINQPQHF. In nucleotides, the CDR3 is TGTGCCTGGGCCGTACAGGGGGTGATCAATCAGCCCCAGCATTTT.